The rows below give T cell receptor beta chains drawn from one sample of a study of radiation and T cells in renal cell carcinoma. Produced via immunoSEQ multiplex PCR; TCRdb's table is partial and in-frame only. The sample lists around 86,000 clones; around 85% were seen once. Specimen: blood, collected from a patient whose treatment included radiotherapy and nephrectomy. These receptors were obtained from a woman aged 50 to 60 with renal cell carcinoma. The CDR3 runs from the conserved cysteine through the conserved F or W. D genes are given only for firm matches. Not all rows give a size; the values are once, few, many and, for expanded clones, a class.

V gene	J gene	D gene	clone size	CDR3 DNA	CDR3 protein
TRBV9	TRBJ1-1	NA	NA	TGTGCCAGCAGCCGAACCCACACTGAAGCTTTCTTT	CASSRTHTEAFF
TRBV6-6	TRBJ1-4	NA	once	TGTGCCAGCAGTTACGATGCAACTAATGAAAAACTGTTTTTT	CASSYDATNEKLFF
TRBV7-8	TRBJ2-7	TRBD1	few	TGTGCCAGCAGCCGTCCGACCGGGACAGCGTCCTACGAGCAGTACTTC	CASSRPTGTASYEQYF
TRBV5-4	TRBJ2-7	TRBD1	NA	TGTGCCAGCAGCGGAAACAGGGGAGCCTACGAGCAGTACTTC	CASSGNRGAYEQYF
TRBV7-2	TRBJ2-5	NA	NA	TGTGCCAGCAGCTTATCGGGGTGGGAGACCCAGTACTTC	CASSLSGWETQYF
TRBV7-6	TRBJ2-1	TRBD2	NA	TGTGCCAGCAGCTTAGTTCGCGGGAGGTGGAATGAGCAGTTCTTC	CASSLVRGRWNEQFF
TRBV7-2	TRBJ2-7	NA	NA	TGTGCCAGCAGCCTTACCTACGAGCAGTACTTC	CASSLTYEQYF
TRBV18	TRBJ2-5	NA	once	TGTGCCAGCTCCCGGGCCAGGGGACAAGAGACCCAGTACTTC	CASSRARGQETQYF
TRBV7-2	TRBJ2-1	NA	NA	TGTGCCAGCAGCTTAGTAGGCTCCTACAATGAGCAGTTCTTC	CASSLVGSYNEQFF
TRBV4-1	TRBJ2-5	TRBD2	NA	TGCGCCAGCAGCCAAGAGGGACTAGCGGGACAAGAGACCCAGTACTTC	CASSQEGLAGQETQYF
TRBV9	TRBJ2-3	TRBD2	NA	TGTGCCAGCAGCGTTAGTTCTAGCGGGAGGGCCGGTACAGATACGCAGTATTTT	CASSVSSSGRAGTDTQYF
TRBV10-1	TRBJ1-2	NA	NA	TGCGCCAGCGGTGGAGGGACGGATACTAACTATGGCTACACCTTC	CASGGGTDTNYGYTF
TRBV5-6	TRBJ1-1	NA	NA	TGTGCCAGCAGCTGGGCGGAGATGGTCTCTGAAGCTTTCTTT	CASSWAEMVSEAFF
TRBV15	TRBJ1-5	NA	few	TGTGCCACCAGCAGAGATATGGATCAGCCCCAGCATTTT	CATSRDMDQPQHF
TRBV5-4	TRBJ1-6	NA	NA	TGTGCCAGCAGCTTCCGGGACCGCTATAATTCACCCCTCCACTTT	CASSFRDRYNSPLHF
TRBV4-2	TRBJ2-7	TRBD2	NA	TGTGCCAGCAGCCGGGGGGAACTAGCGGGAGCCTACGAGCAGTACTTC	CASSRGELAGAYEQYF